This TCR beta chain was obtained from a study of metastatic and nonmetastatic thyroid tumors. Study at large: It was across blood and tumor or nodule tissue from malignant and benign thyroid patients that repertoires were compared. Study-level findings and limits: Within blood and tumor, benign nodules reportedly had significantly lower TCR beta diversity than malignant thyroid tumors did.

Authors' processing steps: A distant-metastasis classifier for papillary thyroid cancer was built using CDR3 differences across clinicopathological groups. TCRdb reanalyzed the PCR reads via MiXCR. The V and J calls were determined by TCRdb, not by the authors. The sample has tens of thousands of clones; under 15% are singletons. Trimming pared 2 bases from V and 6 bases from J, leaving 12 bases between. CDR1 is SGDLS, CDR2 YYNGEE, per germline. This CDR3 spans 13 amino acids. This clone was detected ten times or more. Its antigen remains unknown. Each patient went into thyroid surgery without having received any treatment.

V gene TRBV9 combines with J gene TRBJ2-7; D is possibly TRBD1 (6 bases). The specimen was tumor tissue. This sequence was found in a female donor with papillary thyroid cancer or a benign thyroid nodule (not recorded which). Some clones in this sample may be carry-over from other donors' samples. The CDR3 DNA reads as TGTGCCAGCAGCGTGCAGGGGTGGAGCGAGCAGTACTTC. Its translation: CASSVQGWSEQYF.